This T cell receptor (beta chain) came from a study of cytomegalovirus exposure and HLA in healthy donors. It was with 60 Vbeta and 13 Jbeta primers that the PCR ran. Sequencing used immunoSEQ multiplex PCR; TCRdb keeps in-frame clones, though not all of them. The table shows 150,000 to 200,000 clones, with around 80% occurring only once. With regard to this clone: Its antigen is not identified.

V shed 3 bases and J 4 bases; nucleotides not matched to a gene: 3. Germline V gene sequence: CDR1 KGHSH, CDR2 LQKENI. The CDR3 length is 15 residues. Findings of the study overall: A previous analysis found most TCR beta V segments productive roughly 87% or roughly 30% of the time. A few of the chains that were CMV-associated were confirmed in vitro to be specific for CMV antigens. In a later analysis, DRB1 alleles had the most associated TCRs; HLA-C alleles the fewest.

The sequence came from a woman aged 45-60 years in good health and CMV-seropositive. Sequencing was performed on PBMCs. This sequence joins TRBV18 and TRBJ2-7, with 13 bases fitting TRBD2. CDR3 region: CASSPQGLAGYEQYF. The CDR3 coding sequence is TGTGCCAGCTCACCCCAGGGACTAGCGGGATACGAGCAGTACTTC.